This entry lists 2 T cell receptor beta chains sequenced from one sample in a study of blood T cell repertoires in COVID-19. The table came from immunoSEQ multiplex PCR; TCRdb's copy has only in-frame clones and leaves some out. The data show roughly 21,000 clones, with 80% to 90% seen just once and 6.7% held by the top ten. Sequencing was performed on peripheral blood. These receptors were collected from a human donor in a cohort sampled during active COVID-19.

V gene TRBV12-3 or TRBV12-4 combines with J gene TRBJ1-2, with 8 bases lining up with TRBD1. The CDR3 covers 12 residues. Trimming took 5 bases from V and 5 from J; bases not matched to a gene: 1. The CDR3 protein is CASSRTGYGYTF. CDR3 nucleotide sequence: TGTGCCAGCAGTAGGACAGGGTATGGCTACACCTTC.

V gene TRBV28 combines with J gene TRBJ1-4, with D unclear. Trimming shortened V by 3 bases and J by 15 bases, and 14 bases separated the two germline ends. This CDR3 contains 12 residues. Germline CDR1 is MDHEN and CDR2 is SYDVKM. CDR3 DNA sequence: TGTGCCAGCAGTTTTGTGCGTCGCATGATGTTTTTT. This gives the protein CASSFVRRMMFF.